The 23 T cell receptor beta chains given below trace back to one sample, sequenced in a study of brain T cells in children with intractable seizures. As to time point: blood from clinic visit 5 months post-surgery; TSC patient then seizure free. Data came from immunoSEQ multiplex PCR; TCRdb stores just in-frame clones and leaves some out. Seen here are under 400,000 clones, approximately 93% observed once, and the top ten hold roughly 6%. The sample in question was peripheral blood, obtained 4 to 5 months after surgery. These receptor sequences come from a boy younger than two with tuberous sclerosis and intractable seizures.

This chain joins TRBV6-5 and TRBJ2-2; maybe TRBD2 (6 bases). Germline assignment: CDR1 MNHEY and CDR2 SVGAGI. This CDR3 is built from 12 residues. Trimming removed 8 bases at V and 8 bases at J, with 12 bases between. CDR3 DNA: TGTGCCAGCCGGGACTGGGCAGGGGAGCTGTTTTTT. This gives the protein CASRDWAGELFF.

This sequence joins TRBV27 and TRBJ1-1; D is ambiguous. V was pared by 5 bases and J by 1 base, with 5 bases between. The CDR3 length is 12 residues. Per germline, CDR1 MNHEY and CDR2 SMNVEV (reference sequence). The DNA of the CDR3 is TGTGCCAGCAGTAGTGGGAACACTGAAGCTTTCTTT. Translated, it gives CASSSGNTEAFF.

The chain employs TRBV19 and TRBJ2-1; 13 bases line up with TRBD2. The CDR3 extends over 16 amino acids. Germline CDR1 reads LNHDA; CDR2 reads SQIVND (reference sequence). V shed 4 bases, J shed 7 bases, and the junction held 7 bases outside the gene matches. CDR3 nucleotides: TGTGCCAGTAGTACCCTAGGACTAGCGGGAGTGAATGAGCAGTTCTTC. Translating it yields CASSTLGLAGVNEQFF. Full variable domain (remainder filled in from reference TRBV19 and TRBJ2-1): DGGITQSPKYLFRKEGQNVTLSCEQNLNHDAMYWYRQDPGQGLRLIYYSQIVNDFQKGDIAEGYSVSREKKESFPLTVTSAQKNPTAFYLCASSTLGLAGVNEQFFGPGTRLTVL.

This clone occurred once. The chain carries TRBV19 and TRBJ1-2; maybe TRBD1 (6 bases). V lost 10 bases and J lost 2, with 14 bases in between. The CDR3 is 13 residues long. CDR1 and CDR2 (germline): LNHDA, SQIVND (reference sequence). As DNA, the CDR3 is TGTGCCACCTCGCTGGGGGCGAACTATGGCTACACCTTC. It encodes CATSLGANYGYTF.

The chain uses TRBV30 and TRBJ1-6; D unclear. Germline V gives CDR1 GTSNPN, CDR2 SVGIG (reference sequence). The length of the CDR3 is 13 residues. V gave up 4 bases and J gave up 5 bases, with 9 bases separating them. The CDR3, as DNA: TGTGCCTGGATTTCCGGGAATAATTCACCCCTCCACTTT. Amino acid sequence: CAWISGNNSPLHF.

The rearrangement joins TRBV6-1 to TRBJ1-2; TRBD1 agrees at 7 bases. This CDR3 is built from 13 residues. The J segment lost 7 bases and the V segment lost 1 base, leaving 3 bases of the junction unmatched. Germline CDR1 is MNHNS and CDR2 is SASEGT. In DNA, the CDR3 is TGTGCCAGCAGTGAAGGAGGGGGCCGTGGCTACACCTTC. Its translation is CASSEGGGRGYTF.

The CDR3 reads CASSGGKNTEAFF. Here the CDR3 DNA reads TGTGCCAGCAGTGGGGGGAAGAACACTGAAGCTTTCTTT. V and J are TRBV12-3 or TRBV12-4 and TRBJ1-1; D perhaps matches TRBD1 (5 bases). Trimming stripped 5 bases from V and 1 base from J, with 8 bases between. The CDR3 sequence is 13 residues long.

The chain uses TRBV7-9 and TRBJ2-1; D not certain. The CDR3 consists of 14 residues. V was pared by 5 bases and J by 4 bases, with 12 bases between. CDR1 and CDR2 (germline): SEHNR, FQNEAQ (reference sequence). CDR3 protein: CASSPSRSYNEQFF. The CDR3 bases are TGTGCCAGCAGCCCCAGCCGATCTTACAATGAGCAGTTCTTC. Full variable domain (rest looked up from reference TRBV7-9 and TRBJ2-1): DTGVSQNPRHKITKRGQNVTFRCDPISEHNRLYWYRQTLGQGPEFLTYFQNEAQLEKSRLLSDRFSAERPKGSFSTLEIQRTEQGDSAMYLCASSPSRSYNEQFFGPGTRLTVL.

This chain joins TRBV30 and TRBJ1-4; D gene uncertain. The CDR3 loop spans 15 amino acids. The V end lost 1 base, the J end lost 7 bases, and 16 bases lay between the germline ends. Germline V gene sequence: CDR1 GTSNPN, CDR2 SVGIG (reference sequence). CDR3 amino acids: CAWSDLDTPGEKLFF. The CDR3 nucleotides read TGTGCCTGGAGTGACCTTGACACGCCTGGTGAAAAACTGTTTTTT.

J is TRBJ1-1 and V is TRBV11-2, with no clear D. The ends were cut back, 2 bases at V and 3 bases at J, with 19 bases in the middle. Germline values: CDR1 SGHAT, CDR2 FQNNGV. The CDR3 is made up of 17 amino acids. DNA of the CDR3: TGTGCCAGCAGCTTATTGGACCTCAAAAGCTGGGACACTGAAGCTTTCTTT. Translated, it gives CASSLLDLKSWDTEAFF.

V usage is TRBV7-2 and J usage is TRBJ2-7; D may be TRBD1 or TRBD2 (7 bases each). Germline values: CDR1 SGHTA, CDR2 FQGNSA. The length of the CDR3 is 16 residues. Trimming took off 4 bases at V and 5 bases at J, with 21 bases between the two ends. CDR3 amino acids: CASSSRQGGSGDEQYF. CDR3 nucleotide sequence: TGTGCCAGCAGCTCCAGACAGGGCGGGAGCGGGGACGAGCAGTACTTC.

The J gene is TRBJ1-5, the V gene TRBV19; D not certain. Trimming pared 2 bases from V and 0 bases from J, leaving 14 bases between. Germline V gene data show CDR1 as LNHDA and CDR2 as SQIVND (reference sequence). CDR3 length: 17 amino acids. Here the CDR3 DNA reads TGTGCCAGTAGTATAAAGACGGCTGCTTATAGCAATCAGCCCCAGCATTTT. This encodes CASSIKTAAYSNQPQHF.

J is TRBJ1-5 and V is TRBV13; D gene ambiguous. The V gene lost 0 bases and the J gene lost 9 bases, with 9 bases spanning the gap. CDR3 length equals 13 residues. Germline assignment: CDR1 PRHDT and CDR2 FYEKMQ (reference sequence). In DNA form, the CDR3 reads TGTGCCAGCAGCTTAGGCCAGGCAGGGCCCCAGCATTTT. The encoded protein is CASSLGQAGPQHF.

The CDR3 nucleotides read TGTGCCAGTAGTGGGCAGACGTATAGCAATCAGCCCCAGCATTTT. Amino acids: CASSGQTYSNQPQHF. This sequence joins TRBV19 and TRBJ1-5; D call uncertain. Trimming cost V 5 bases and J 0 bases, with 11 bases left between them. This CDR3 is 15 amino acids long. CDR1 LNHDA and CDR2 SQIVND come from the germline V gene (reference sequence).

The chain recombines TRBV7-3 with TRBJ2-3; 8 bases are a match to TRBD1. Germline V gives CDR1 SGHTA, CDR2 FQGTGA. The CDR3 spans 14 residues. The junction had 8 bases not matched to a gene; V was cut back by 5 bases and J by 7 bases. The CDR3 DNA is TGTGCCAGCAGCACCGGACAGGGTCCGAATACGCAGTATTTT. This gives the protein CASSTGQGPNTQYF. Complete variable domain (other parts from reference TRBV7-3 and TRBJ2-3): GAGVSQTPSNKVTEKGKYVELRCDPISGHTALYWYRQSLGQGPEFLIYFQGTGAADDSGLPNDRFFAVRPEGSVSTLKIQRTERGDSAVYLCASSTGQGPNTQYFGPGTRLTVL.

CDR3 region: CASSLGDRAYEQYF. The CDR3 bases are TGTGCCAGCAGCTTAGGGGACAGGGCCTACGAGCAGTACTTC. The chain has TRBV11-2 and TRBJ2-7; 9 nucleotides align to TRBD1. J gave up 2 bases and V 1 base, and 0 bases lay outside the gene matches. There are 14 residues in the CDR3. Per the germline V gene, CDR1 is SGHAT and CDR2 is FQNNGV. Variable domain in full (rest from reference TRBV11-2 and TRBJ2-7): EAGVAQSPRYKIIEKRQSVAFWCNPISGHATLYWYQQILGQGPKLLIQFQNNGVVDDSQLPKDRFSAERLKGVDSTLKIQPAKLEDSAVYLCASSLGDRAYEQYFGPGTRLTVT.

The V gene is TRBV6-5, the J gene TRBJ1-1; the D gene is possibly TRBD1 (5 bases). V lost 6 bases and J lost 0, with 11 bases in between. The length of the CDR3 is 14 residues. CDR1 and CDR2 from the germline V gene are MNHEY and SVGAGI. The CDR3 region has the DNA TGTGCCAGCAGACCCAGGGTGTTGAACACTGAAGCTTTCTTT. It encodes CASRPRVLNTEAFF.

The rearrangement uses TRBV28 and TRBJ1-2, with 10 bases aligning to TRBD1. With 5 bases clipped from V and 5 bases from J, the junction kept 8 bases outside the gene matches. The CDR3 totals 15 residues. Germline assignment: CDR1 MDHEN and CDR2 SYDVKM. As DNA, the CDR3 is TGTGCCAGCAGTGGCCGGGACAGGGGCGATTATGGCTACACCTTC. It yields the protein CASSGRDRGDYGYTF.

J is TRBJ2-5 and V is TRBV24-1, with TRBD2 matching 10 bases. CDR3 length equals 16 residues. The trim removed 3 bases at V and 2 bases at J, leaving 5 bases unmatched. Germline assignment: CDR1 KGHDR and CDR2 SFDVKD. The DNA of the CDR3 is TGTGCCACCAGTGATATTGGGACTAGCGTACAAGAGACCCAGTACTTC. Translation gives CATSDIGTSVQETQYF.

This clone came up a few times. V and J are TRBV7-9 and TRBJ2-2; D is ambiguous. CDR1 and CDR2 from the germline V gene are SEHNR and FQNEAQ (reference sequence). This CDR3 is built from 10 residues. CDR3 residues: CALDTGELFF. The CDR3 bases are TGTGCGCTGGACACCGGGGAGCTGTTTTTT.

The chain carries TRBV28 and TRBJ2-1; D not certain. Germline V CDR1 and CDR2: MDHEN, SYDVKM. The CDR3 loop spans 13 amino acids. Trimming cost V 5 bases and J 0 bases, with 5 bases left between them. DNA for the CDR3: TGTGCCAGCAGTCCGGACTCCTACAATGAGCAGTTCTTC. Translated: CASSPDSYNEQFF.

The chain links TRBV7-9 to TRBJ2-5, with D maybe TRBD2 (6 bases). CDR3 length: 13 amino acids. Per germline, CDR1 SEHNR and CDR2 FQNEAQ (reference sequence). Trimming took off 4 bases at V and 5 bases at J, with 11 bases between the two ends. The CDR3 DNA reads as TGTGCCAGCAGCTCAGAGGGGACTGAGACCCAGTACTTC. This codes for CASSSEGTETQYF.

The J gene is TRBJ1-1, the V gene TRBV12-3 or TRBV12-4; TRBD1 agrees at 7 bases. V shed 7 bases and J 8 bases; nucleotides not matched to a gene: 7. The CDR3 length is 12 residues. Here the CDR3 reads CASNRDRSEAFF. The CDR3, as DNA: TGTGCCAGCAACCGGGACAGAAGCGAAGCTTTCTTT.